This entry concerns a single T cell receptor beta chain. With 6 bases removed from V and 2 bases from J, the gap between germline ends came to 16 bases. Germline values: CDR1 MNHNY, CDR2 SVGAGI (reference sequence). There are 15 residues in the CDR3. TCRdb keeps only in-frame clones here, not all; method: immunoSEQ multiplex PCR. The data show roughly 75,000 clones, 93% seen once. These data are taken from a study of siplizumab effects on memory and regulatory T cells. The sequencing input was CD8+ T cells sorted from blood. The chain employs TRBV6-6 and TRBJ2-5; D possibly uses TRBD1 or TRBD2 (5 bases each). The receptor comes from a human donor in good health. The CDR3 region has the DNA TGTGCCAGCAGCCCCACTCCGGGACCACAAGAGACCCAGTACTTC. This codes for CASSPTPGPQETQYF.